A selection of T cell receptor beta chains follows, all from one sample in a study of cytomegalovirus exposure and HLA in healthy donors. Produced via immunoSEQ multiplex PCR; TCRdb's table is partial and in-frame only. The sample includes tens of thousands of clones, approximately 95% of them seen just once. Material: PBMCs. Source of these receptors: a woman under 30 in good health and CMV-seronegative. Each CDR3 is given with its conserved first and last residue. A D gene is named only where the DNA matches it firmly. Clone size appears in some rows only: once, few, many, or a class for an expanded clone.

clone_size	d_call	v_call	j_call	cdr3_aa	cdr3_nt
.	TRBD1	TRBV28	TRBJ2-1	CASSSGTGHHEQFF	TGTGCCAGCAGCTCCGGGACAGGGCACCATGAGCAGTTCTTC
.	.	TRBV11-2	TRBJ2-7	CASSWPLNHEQYF	TGTGCCAGCAGCTGGCCTCTTAACCACGAGCAGTACTTC
few	.	TRBV4-1	TRBJ1-5	CASSQQGYLSNQPQHF	TGCGCCAGCAGCCAACAGGGGTACCTTAGCAATCAGCCCCAGCATTTT
.	TRBD2	TRBV5-1	TRBJ2-3	CASTKLAGGTDTQYF	TGCGCCAGCACTAAACTAGCGGGAGGTACAGATACGCAGTATTTT
.	TRBD2	TRBV19	TRBJ2-2	CASSMGTRGSGELFF	TGTGCCAGTAGTATGGGGACTAGGGGGTCCGGGGAGCTGTTTTTT
.	.	TRBV2	TRBJ2-6	CASRVETGSGANVLTF	TGTGCCAGCAGGGTAGAGACAGGTTCTGGGGCCAACGTCCTGACTTTC
.	TRBD1	TRBV28	TRBJ2-7	CASSKQGAQPIF	TGTGCCAGCAGCAAACAGGGGGCACAGCCTATCTTC
.	TRBD1	TRBV2	TRBJ1-5	CASSRQGAVGQPQHF	TGTGCCAGCAGTAGACAGGGGGCGGTTGGTCAGCCCCAGCATTTT
.	.	TRBV5-1	TRBJ1-4	CASSLAPSAAGEKLFF	TGCGCCAGCAGCTTGGCACCCTCAGCAGCAGGGGAAAAACTGTTTTTT
.	.	TRBV25-1	TRBJ2-2	CATQTGVRTGELFF	TGTGCCACCCAGACGGGGGTGAGGACCGGGGAGCTGTTTTTT
once	.	TRBV7-9	TRBJ2-7	CASSPLGYSYEQYF	TGTGCCAGCAGCCCCTTGGGCTACTCCTACGAGCAGTACTTC
.	.	TRBV25-1	TRBJ2-2	CASSVWNTGELFF	TGTGCCAGCAGTGTCTGGAACACCGGGGAGCTGTTTTTT
.	.	TRBV19	TRBJ1-1	CASSTDRQESATEAFF	TGTGCCAGTAGTACGGATCGACAGGAAAGTGCCACTGAAGCTTTCTTT
.	.	TRBV19	TRBJ2-6	CASRPDQAGANVLTF	TGTGCCAGTAGACCTGACCAGGCTGGGGCCAACGTCCTGACTTTC
.	.	TRBV5-6	TRBJ1-4	CASSLVRGGSNEKLFF	TGTGCCAGCAGCTTGGTCCGGGGAGGGAGTAATGAAAAACTGTTTTTT
.	.	TRBV18	TRBJ1-4	CASSPPPGLGLFF	TGTGCCAGCTCACCACCCCCGGGACTCGGACTGTTTTTT
.	.	TRBV5-4	TRBJ2-2	CASSLRYRGITGELFF	TGTGCCAGCAGCTTGAGGTATAGAGGGATCACCGGGGAGCTGTTTTTT
once	.	TRBV9	TRBJ1-2	CASSVGAGFPGGYTF	TGTGCCAGCAGCGTAGGGGCAGGGTTCCCCGGAGGCTACACCTTC
.	.	TRBV21-1	TRBJ1-2	CASSKVPRVPNYGYTF	TGTGCCAGCAGCAAAGTACCGAGGGTCCCGAACTATGGCTACACCTTC
.	TRBD2	TRBV7-2	TRBJ2-2	CASSGTSGVTGELFF	TGTGCCAGCAGCGGGACTAGCGGGGTTACCGGGGAGCTGTTTTTT
.	TRBD1	TRBV5-1	TRBJ1-5	CASRSGTGINQPQHF	TGCGCCAGCAGGTCTGGGACAGGGATCAATCAGCCCCAGCATTTT
.	TRBD1	TRBV11-3	TRBJ2-7	CASSFMTGTEQYF	TGTGCCAGCAGCTTCATGACAGGGACCGAGCAGTACTTC
.	.	TRBV21-1	TRBJ2-2	CASSAGPYTGELFF	TGTGCCAGCAGCGCGGGACCTTACACCGGGGAGCTGTTTTTT
.	TRBD1	TRBV5-3	TRBJ1-5	CARSPDRGEYQPQHF	TGTGCCAGAAGCCCGGACAGGGGGGAATACCAGCCCCAGCATTTT
.	.	TRBV14	TRBJ1-2	CASSHLIHTGYTF	TGTGCCAGCAGCCATTTGATACATACTGGCTACACCTTC
.	TRBD1	TRBV4-3	TRBJ2-7	CASSQTGTGGFEQYF	TGCGCCAGCAGCCAAACGGGGACAGGGGGTTTCGAGCAGTACTTC
.	.	TRBV18	TRBJ2-7	CASSPDRNSYEQYF	TGTGCCAGCTCACCCGACAGGAACTCCTACGAGCAGTACTTC
.	TRBD2	TRBV9	TRBJ2-3	CASSVEGGLAGWSDTQYF	TGTGCCAGCAGCGTAGAGGGAGGACTAGCGGGATGGTCAGATACGCAGTATTTT